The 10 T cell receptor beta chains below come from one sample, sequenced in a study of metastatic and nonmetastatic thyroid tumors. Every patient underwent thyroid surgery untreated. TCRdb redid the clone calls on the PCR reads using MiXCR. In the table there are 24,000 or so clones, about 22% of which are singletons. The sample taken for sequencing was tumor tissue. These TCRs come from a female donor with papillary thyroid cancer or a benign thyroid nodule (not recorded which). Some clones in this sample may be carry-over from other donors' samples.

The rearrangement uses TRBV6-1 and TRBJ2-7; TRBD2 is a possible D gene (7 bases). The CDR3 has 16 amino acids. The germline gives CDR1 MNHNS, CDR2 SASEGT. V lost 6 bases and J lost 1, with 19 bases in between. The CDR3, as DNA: TGTGCCAGCAGCGAACCGTACAGGGAGGGGTCCTACGAGCAGTACTTC. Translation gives CASSEPYREGSYEQYF.

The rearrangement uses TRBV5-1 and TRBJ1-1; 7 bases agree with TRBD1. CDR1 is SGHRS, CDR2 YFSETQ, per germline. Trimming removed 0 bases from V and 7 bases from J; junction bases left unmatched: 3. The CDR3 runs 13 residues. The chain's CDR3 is CASSLDGQVEAFF. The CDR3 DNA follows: TGCGCCAGCAGCTTGGATGGACAGGTTGAAGCTTTCTTT.

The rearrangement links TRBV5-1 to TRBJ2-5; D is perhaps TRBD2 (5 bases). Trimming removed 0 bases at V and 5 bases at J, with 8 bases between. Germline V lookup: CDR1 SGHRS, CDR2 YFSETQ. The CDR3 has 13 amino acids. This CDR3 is CASSLAGGETQYF. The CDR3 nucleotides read TGCGCCAGCAGCTTGGCTGGCGGGGAGACCCAGTACTTC.

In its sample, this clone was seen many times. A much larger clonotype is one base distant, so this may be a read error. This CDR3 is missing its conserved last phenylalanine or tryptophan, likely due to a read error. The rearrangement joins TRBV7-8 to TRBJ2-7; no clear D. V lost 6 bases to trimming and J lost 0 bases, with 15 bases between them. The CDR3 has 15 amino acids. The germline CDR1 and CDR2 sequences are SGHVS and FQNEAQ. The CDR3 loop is CASSRRETSSYEQYL. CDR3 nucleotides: TGTGCCAGCAGTCGTAGGGAAACCAGCTCCTACGAGCAGTACCTC.

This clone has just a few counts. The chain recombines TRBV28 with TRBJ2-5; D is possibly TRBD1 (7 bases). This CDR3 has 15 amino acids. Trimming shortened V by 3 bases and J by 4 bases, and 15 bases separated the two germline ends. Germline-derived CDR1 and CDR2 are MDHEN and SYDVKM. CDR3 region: CASSFGGGALETQYF. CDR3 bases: TGTGCCAGCAGTTTTGGAGGGGGCGCGTTAGAGACCCAGTACTTC.

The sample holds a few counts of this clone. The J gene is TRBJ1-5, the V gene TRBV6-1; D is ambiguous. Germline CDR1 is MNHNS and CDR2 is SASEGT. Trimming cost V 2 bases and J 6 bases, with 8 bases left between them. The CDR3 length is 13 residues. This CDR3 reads CASSENLGQPQHF. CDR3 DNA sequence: TGTGCCAGCAGTGAAAATTTGGGTCAGCCCCAGCATTTT.

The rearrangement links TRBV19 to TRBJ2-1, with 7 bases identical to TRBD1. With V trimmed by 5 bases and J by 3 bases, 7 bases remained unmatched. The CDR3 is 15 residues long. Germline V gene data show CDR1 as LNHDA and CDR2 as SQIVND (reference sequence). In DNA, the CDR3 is TGTGCCAGTAGTCCCCCCGGACAGGACTACAATGAGCAGTTCTTC. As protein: CASSPPGQDYNEQFF.

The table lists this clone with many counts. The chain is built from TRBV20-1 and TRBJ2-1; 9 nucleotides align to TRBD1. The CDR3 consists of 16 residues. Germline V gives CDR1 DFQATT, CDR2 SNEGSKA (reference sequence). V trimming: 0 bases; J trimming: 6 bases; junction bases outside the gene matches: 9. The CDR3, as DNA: TGCAGTGCTAGAGAGACGGACAGGGGTGGTTTCAATGAGCAGTTCTTC. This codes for CSARETDRGGFNEQFF.

CDR3 in amino acids: CASRASGGSYEQYF. Written as DNA, the CDR3 is TGTGCCAGCAGGGCTAGCGGGGGCTCCTACGAGCAGTACTTC. The rearrangement links TRBV7-2 to TRBJ2-7, with TRBD2 identical over 10 bases. The germline gives CDR1 SGHTA, CDR2 FQGNSA. Trimming at V came to 6 bases and at J to 0 bases, leaving 2 bases not matched to a gene. The CDR3 length is 14 residues. The entire variable domain, with the rest obtained from reference TRBV7-2 and TRBJ2-7, is as follows: GAGVSQSPSNKVTEKGKDVELRCDPISGHTALYWYRQSLGQGLEFLIYFQGNSAPDKSGLPSDRFSAERTGGSVSTLTIQRTQQEDSAVYLCASRASGGSYEQYFGPGTRLTVT.

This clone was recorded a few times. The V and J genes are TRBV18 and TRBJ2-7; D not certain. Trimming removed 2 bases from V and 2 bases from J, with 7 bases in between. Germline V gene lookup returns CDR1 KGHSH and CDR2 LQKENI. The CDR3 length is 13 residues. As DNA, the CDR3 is TGTGCCAGCTCACCAGACTTCCCCTACGAGCAGTACTTC. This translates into CASSPDFPYEQYF.